These 7 T cell receptor beta chains were all obtained from the same sample, sequenced in a study of T cell responses to AZD1222 COVID-19 vaccine. Assay used: immunoSEQ multiplex PCR; TCRdb lists only in-frame clones, some missing. The table has 130,000 or so clones, about 89% seen once. Here the sequenced sample was peripheral blood, taken 28 days after the second AZD1222 dose. These receptors all come from an adult who received the AZD1222 COVID-19 vaccine.

This clone is a singleton in its sample. This sample includes further DNA sequences coding for the same CDR3. The V and J genes are TRBV2 and TRBJ1-2; D call uncertain. Germline loops: CDR1 SNHLY, CDR2 FYNNEI. With 1 base removed from V and 8 bases from J, the gap between germline ends came to 2 bases. CDR3 length: 10 amino acids. The CDR3 sequence is CASSEGGYTF. The CDR3, as DNA: TGTGCCAGCAGTGAAGGGGGCTACACCTTC. Together with reference TRBV2 and TRBJ1-2, the CDR3 gives the full variable domain: EPEVTQTPSHQVTQMGQEVILRCVPISNHLYFYWYRQILGQKVEFLVSFYNNEISEKSEIFDDQFSVERPDGSNFTLKIRSTKLEDSAMYFCASSEGGYTFGSGTRLTVV.

The chain recombines TRBV4-3 with TRBJ2-4, with TRBD1 matching over 9 bases. Germline CDR1 reads LGHNA; CDR2 reads YSLEER. Losses at the gene ends were 3 bases for V and 8 bases for J; bases not matched to a gene: 8. There are 15 residues in the CDR3. The CDR3 protein is CASSHSTGGNDIQYF. In DNA form, the CDR3 reads TGCGCCAGCAGCCACTCGACAGGGGGGAATGACATTCAGTACTTC.

This clone was recorded once. This sequence joins TRBV7-2 and TRBJ1-1; 10 positions match TRBD1. This CDR3 comprises 14 residues. CDR1 and CDR2 from the germline V gene are SGHTA and FQGNSA. V shed 4 bases and J 5 bases; nucleotides not matched to a gene: 4. The CDR3 here is CASSSDRGQTEAFF. In DNA form, the CDR3 reads TGTGCCAGCAGCTCTGACAGGGGGCAAACTGAAGCTTTCTTT. Full variable domain (rest looked up from reference TRBV7-2 and TRBJ1-1): GAGVSQSPSNKVTEKGKDVELRCDPISGHTALYWYRQSLGQGLEFLIYFQGNSAPDKSGLPSDRFSAERTGGSVSTLTIQRTQQEDSAVYLCASSSDRGQTEAFFGQGTRLTVV.

The chain uses TRBV19 and TRBJ1-2; 10 positions match TRBD1. This CDR3 is 18 amino acids long. Germline trimming cut 3 bases from V and 8 bases from J; bases unmatched to any gene: 18. The germline V gene encodes CDR1 LNHDA and CDR2 SQIVND (reference sequence). The CDR3 reads CASSITTGQGTSGYGYTF. DNA for the CDR3: TGTGCCAGTAGTATTACGACGGGACAGGGGACTTCTGGATACGGCTACACCTTC.

The rearrangement joins TRBV4-1 to TRBJ2-3; the match to TRBD1 covers 10 bases. The CDR3 is made up of 17 amino acids. The V segment lost 2 bases and the J segment 0 bases; nucleotides outside the gene matches: 5. Germline V gives CDR1 MGHRA, CDR2 YSYEKL. The CDR3 nucleotides read TGCGCCAGCAGCCAACTAGGGGGACAGGGGAGCACAGATACGCAGTATTTT. Residues: CASSQLGGQGSTDTQYF.

In its sample, this clone was seen many times. The chain employs TRBV5-4 and TRBJ1-2, with 8 nucleotides matching TRBD1. The V gene's germline CDR1 is SGHNT and CDR2 YYREEE (reference sequence). The CDR3 has 18 residues. Trimming removed 9 bases from V and 7 bases from J; junction bases left unmatched: 26. Here the CDR3 reads CATLPDRALGGGLGGYTF. CDR3 nucleotides: TGTGCCACCCTACCGGACAGGGCTCTGGGGGGAGGTTTAGGTGGCTACACCTTC.

This rearrangement joins TRBV7-9 to TRBJ2-5; maybe TRBD1 (8 bases). The V and J ends lost 2 bases and 5 bases respectively, with 24 bases between them. Germline loops: CDR1 SEHNR, CDR2 FQNEAQ (reference sequence). The CDR3 spans 18 residues. Here the CDR3 DNA reads TGTGCCAGCAGCTTACGGCGGGGAGGGGACAGGCTTTACGAGACCCAGTACTTC. Its translation: CASSLRRGGDRLYETQYF.